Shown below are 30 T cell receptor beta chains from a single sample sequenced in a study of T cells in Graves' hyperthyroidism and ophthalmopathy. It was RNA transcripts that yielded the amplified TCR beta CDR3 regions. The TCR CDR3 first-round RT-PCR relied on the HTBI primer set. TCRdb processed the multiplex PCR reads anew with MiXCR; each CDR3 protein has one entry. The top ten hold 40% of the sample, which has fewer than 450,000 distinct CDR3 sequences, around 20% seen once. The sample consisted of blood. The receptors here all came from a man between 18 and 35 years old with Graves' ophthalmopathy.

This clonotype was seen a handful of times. CDR3 sequence: CASSPQADQGGYTF. In DNA, the CDR3 is TGTGCCAGCTCACCACAGGCCGACCAGGGTGGCTACACCTTC. This chain joins TRBV18 and TRBJ1-2, with D possibly TRBD1 on 5 matching bases. CDR3 size: 14 residues. In germline, CDR1 is KGHSH, CDR2 LQKENI. V was shortened by 1 base and J by 7 bases, with 13 bases between the two germline ends.

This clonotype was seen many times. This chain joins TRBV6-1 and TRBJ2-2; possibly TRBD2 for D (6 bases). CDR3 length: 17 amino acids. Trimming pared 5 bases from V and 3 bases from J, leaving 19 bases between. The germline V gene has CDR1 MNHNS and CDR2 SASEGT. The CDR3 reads CASSYGRDLGDTGELFF. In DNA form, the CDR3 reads TGTGCCAGCAGTTACGGCAGGGACTTGGGTGACACCGGGGAGCTGTTTTTT.

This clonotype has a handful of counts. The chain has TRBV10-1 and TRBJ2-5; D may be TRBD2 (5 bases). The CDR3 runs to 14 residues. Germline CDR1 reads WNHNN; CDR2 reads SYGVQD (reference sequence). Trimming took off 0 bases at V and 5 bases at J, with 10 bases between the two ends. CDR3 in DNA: TGCGCCAGCAGTGAGTCGAGAGGGCGGGAGACCCAGTACTTC. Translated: CASSESRGRETQYF.

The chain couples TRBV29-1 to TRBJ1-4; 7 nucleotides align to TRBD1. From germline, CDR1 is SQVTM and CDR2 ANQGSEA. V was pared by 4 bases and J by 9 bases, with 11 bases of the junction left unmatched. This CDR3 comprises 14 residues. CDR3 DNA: TGCAGCGTTGGAGGTGGTCAGGGGGGACAAAAACTGTTTTTT. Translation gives CSVGGGQGGQKLFF.

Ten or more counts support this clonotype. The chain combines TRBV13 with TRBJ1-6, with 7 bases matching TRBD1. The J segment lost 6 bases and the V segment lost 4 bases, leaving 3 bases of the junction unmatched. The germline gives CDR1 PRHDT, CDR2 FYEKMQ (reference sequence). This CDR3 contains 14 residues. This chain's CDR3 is CASSSDRVNSPLHF. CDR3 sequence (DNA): TGTGCCAGCAGCTCCGACAGGGTTAATTCACCCCTCCACTTT.

CDR3 amino acids: CASSYSGTSDEKLFF. The CDR3, as DNA: TGTGCCAGCAGTTATTCCGGGACCTCAGATGAAAAACTGTTTTTT. V gene TRBV6-9 combines with J gene TRBJ1-4; D possibly corresponds to TRBD1 (5 bases). The CDR3 consists of 15 residues. CDR1 MNHGY and CDR2 SVAAGI come from the germline V gene. V was clipped by 0 bases and J by 6 bases, with 11 bases between them.

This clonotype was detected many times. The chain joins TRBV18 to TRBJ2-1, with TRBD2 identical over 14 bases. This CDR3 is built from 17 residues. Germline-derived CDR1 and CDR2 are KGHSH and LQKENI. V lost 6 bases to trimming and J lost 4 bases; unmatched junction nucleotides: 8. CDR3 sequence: CASSYGTSGGPYNEQFF. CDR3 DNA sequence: TGTGCCAGCTCCTACGGGACTAGCGGGGGCCCTTACAATGAGCAGTTCTTC.

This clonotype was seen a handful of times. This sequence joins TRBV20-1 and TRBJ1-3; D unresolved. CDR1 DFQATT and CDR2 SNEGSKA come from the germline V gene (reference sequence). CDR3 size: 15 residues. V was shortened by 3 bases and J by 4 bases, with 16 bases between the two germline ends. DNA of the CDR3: TGCAGTGCTAGGGAGGGTTCAGCTGGAGGAAACACCATATATTTT. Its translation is CSAREGSAGGNTIYF.

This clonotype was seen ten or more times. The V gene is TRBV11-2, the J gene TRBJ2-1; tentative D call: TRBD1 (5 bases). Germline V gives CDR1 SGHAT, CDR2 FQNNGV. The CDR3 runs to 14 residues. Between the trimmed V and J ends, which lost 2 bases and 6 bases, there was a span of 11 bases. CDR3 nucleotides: TGTGCCAGCAGCTTAATTGGGGCCGCCAATGAGCAGTTCTTC. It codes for CASSLIGAANEQFF.

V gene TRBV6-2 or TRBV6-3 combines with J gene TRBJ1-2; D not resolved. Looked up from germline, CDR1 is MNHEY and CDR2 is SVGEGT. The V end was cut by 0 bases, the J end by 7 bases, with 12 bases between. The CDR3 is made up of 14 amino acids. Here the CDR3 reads CASSYSRTFIGYTF. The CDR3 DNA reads TGTGCCAGCAGTTACTCACGAACCTTTATTGGCTACACCTTC.

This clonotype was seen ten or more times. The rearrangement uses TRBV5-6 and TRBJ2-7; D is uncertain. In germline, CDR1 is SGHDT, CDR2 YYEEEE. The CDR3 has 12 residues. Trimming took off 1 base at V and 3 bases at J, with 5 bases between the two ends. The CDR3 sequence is CASSLRNYEQYF. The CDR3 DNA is TGTGCCAGCAGCTTGAGAAACTACGAGCAGTACTTC.

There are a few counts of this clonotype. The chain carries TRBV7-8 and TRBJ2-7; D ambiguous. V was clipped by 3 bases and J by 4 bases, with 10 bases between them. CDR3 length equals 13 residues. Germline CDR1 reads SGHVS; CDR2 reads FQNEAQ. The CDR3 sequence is CASSFTGAYEQYF. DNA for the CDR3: TGTGCCAGCAGCTTCACCGGAGCTTACGAGCAGTACTTC.

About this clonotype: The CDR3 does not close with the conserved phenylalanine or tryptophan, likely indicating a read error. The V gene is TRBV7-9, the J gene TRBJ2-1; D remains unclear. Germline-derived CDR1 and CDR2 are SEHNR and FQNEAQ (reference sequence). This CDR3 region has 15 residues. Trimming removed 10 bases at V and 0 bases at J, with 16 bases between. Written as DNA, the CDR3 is TGTGCCACCTCTGGGCAGACAAGCTCCTACAATGAGCAGTTCTCC. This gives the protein CATSGQTSSYNEQFS.

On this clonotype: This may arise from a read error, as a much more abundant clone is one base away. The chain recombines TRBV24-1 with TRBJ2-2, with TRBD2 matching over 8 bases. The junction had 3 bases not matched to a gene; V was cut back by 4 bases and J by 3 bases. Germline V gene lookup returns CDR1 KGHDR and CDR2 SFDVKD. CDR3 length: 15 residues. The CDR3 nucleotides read TGTGCCACCAGTGACCCCGGGGGGGACACCGGGGAGCTGTTTTTT. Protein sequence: CATSDPGGDTGELFF.

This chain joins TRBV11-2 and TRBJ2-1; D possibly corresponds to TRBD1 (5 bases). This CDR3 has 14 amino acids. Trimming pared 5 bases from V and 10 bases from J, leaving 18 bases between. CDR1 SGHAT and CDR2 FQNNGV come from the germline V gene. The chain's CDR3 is CASSPVRVPREQFF. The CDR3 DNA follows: TGTGCCAGCAGCCCTGTCAGGGTCCCAAGGGAGCAGTTCTTC.

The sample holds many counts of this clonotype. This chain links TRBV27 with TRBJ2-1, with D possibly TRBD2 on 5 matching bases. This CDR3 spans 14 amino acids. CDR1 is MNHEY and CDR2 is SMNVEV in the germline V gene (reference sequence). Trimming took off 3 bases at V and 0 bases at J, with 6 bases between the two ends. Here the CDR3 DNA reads TGTGCCAGCAGTTTCGGAGGCTCCTACAATGAGCAGTTCTTC. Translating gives CASSFGGSYNEQFF.

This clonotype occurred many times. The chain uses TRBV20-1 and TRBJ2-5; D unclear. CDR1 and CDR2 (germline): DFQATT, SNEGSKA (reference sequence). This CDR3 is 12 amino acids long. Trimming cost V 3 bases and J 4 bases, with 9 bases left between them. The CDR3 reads CSASWGLETQYF. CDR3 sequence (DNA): TGCAGTGCTAGTTGGGGTTTAGAGACCCAGTACTTC.

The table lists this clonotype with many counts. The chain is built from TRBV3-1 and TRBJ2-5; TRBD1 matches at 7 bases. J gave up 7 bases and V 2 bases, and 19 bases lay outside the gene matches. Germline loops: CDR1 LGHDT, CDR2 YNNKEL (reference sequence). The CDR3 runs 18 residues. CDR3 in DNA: TGTGCCAGCAGCCAATCAGAGGGAACAGGGGAGATTTTTAGGACCCAGTACTTC. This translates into CASSQSEGTGEIFRTQYF.

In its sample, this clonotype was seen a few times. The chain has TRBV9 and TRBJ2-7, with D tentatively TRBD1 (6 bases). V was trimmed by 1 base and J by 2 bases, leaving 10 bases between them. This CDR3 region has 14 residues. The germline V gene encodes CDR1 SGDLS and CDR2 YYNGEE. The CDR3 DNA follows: TGTGCCAGCAGCGTATCAGGGGAGCCCTACGAGCAGTACTTC. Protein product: CASSVSGEPYEQYF.

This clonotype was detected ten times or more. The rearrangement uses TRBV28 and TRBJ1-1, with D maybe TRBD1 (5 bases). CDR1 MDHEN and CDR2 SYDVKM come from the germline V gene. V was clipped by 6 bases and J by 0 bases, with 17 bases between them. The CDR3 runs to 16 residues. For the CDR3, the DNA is TGTGCCAGCAGCTCCGGGACCCACGGCATGAACACTGAAGCTTTCTTT. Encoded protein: CASSSGTHGMNTEAFF.

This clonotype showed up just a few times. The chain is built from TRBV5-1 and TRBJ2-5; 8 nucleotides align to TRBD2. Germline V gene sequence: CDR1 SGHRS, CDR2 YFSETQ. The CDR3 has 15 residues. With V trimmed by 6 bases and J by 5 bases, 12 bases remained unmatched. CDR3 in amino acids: CASIPHGGASETQYF. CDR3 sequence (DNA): TGCGCCAGCATCCCACACGGGGGGGCATCGGAGACCCAGTACTTC.

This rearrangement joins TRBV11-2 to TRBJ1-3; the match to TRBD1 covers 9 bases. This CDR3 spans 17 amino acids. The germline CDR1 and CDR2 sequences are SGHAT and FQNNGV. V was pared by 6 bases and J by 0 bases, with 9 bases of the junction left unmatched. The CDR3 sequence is CASSLKWDRVSGNTIYF. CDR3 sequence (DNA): TGTGCCAGCAGTTTAAAATGGGACAGGGTCTCTGGAAACACCATATATTTT.

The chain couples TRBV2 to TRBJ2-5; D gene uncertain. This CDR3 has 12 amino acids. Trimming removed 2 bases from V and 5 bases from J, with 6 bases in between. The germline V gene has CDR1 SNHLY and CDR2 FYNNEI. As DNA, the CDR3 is TGTGCCAGCAGTGAAAATTTCGAGACCCAGTACTTC. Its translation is CASSENFETQYF. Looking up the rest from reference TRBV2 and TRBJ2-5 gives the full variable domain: EPEVTQTPSHQVTQMGQEVILRCVPISNHLYFYWYRQILGQKVEFLVSFYNNEISEKSEIFDDQFSVERPDGSNFTLKIRSTKLEDSAMYFCASSENFETQYFGPGTRLLVL.

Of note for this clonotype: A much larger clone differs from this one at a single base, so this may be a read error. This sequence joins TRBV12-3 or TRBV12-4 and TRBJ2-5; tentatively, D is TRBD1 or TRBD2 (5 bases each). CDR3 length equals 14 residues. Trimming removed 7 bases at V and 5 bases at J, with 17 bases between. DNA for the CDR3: TGTGCCAGCACCCCCAACTCCGAGGGGGAGACCCAGTACTTC. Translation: CASTPNSEGETQYF.

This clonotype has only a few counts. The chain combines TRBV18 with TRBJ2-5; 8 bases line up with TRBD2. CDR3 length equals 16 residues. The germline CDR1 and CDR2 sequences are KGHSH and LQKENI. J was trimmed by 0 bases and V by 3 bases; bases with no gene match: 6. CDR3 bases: TGTGCCAGCTCACCTCGGGGAGCGGGGGACCAAGAGACCCAGTACTTC. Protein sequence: CASSPRGAGDQETQYF. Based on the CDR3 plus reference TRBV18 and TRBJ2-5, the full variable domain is NAGVMQNPRHLVRRRGQEARLRCSPMKGHSHVYWYRQLPEEGLKFMVYLQKENIIDESGMPKERFSAEFPKEGPSILRIQQVVRGDSAAYFCASSPRGAGDQETQYFGPGTRLLVL.

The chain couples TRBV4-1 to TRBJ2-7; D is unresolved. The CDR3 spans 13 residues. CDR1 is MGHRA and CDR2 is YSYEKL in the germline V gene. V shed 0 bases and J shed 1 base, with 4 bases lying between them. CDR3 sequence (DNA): TGCGCCAGCAGCCAAGAGTCGTCCTACGAGCAGTACTTC. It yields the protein CASSQESSYEQYF.

In nucleotides, the CDR3 is TGTGCCAGCAGTCCTCTCTCTGGGGCCAACGTCCTGACTTTC. This translates into CASSPLSGANVLTF. The V call is TRBV6-1, the J call TRBJ2-6; unclear D gene. The V gene lost 5 bases and the J gene lost 0 bases, with 5 bases spanning the gap. This CDR3 comprises 14 residues. The germline gives CDR1 MNHNS, CDR2 SASEGT.

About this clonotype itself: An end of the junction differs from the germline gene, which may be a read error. The CDR3 spells CASSAQGWVGMNTEAFF. The CDR3 coding sequence is TGTGCCAGCAGCGCACAGGGTTGGGTTGGAATGAACACTGAAGCTTTCTTT. The chain uses TRBV5-1 and TRBJ1-1; D is perhaps TRBD1 (6 bases). In germline, CDR1 is SGHRS, CDR2 YFSETQ. The CDR3 sequence is 17 residues long.

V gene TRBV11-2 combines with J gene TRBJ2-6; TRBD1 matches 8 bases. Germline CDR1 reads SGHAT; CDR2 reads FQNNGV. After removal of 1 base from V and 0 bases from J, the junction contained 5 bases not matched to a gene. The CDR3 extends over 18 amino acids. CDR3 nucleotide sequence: TGTGCCAGCAGCTTAGTTTGGGACAGGCCCTCTGGGGCCAACGTCCTGACTTTC. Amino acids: CASSLVWDRPSGANVLTF.

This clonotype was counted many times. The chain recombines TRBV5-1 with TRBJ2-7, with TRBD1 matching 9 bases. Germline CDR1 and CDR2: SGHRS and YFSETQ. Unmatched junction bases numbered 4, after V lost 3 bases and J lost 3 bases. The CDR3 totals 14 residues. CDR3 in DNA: TGCGCCAGCAGCTCACAGGGGGCGGTCTACGAGCAGTACTTC. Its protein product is CASSSQGAVYEQYF. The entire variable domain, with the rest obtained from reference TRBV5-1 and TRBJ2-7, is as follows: KAGVTQTPRYLIKTRGQQVTLSCSPISGHRSVSWYQQTPGQGLQFLFEYFSETQRNKGNFPGRFSGRQFSNSRSEMNVSTLELGDSALYLCASSSQGAVYEQYFGPGTRLTVT.